This TCR beta chain was recorded in a study of blood T cell repertoires in COVID-19. Individuals aged about 18 to 90 years were recruited from 24 US areas. V was trimmed by 4 bases and J by 3 bases, leaving 6 bases between them. The CDR3 totals 12 residues. CDR1 and CDR2 from the germline V gene are MNHGY and SVAAGI. The repertoire was sequenced with immunoSEQ multiplex PCR; TCRdb's copy has only in-frame clones and lacks some. Found here are 250,000 to 300,000 clones, 80% to 90% of them singletons; the top ten hold under 4.5%. The specimen was PBMCs or T cells enriched from blood (not recorded which). The V gene is TRBV6-9, the J gene TRBJ1-1; no clear D. This receptor was obtained from a man under 40 with acute COVID-19. In nucleotides, the CDR3 is TGTGCCAGCAGTTGGTCGGACACTGAAGCTTTCTTT. Protein: CASSWSDTEAFF.